What follows are 2 T cell receptor beta chains derived from one specimen sequenced in a study of blood T cell repertoires in COVID-19. TCRdb keeps only in-frame clones here, not all; method: immunoSEQ multiplex PCR. The repertoire includes 250,000 or so clones, roughly nine tenths of them detected once, and 0.95% to 1.5% sits in the top ten. Sequencing was done on a sample of PBMCs or T cells enriched from blood (not recorded which). The source of these receptors is a human donor in a cohort exposed to, infected with or recovered from COVID-19 (not recorded which). The donor label of this sample is uncertain.

J is TRBJ1-4 and V is TRBV7-3; unclear D gene. Germline V gene data show CDR1 as SGHTA and CDR2 as FQGTGA. The V end lost 5 bases, the J end lost 7 bases, and 11 bases lay between the germline ends. This CDR3 region has 13 residues. The CDR3 here is CASSVGIGEKLFF. As DNA, the CDR3 is TGTGCCAGCAGCGTCGGGATCGGTGAAAAACTGTTTTTT.

The chain employs TRBV6-2 or TRBV6-3 and TRBJ2-7; possible D gene TRBD2, 6 bases. There are 15 residues in the CDR3. Germline assignment: CDR1 MNHEY and CDR2 SVGEGT. V lost 4 bases and J 5 bases, leaving 18 bases between the germline ends. The CDR3 coding sequence is TGTGCCAGCAGTTTAAGACTCTTACCTAGCGACGAGCAGTACTTC. It yields the protein CASSLRLLPSDEQYF.